This paragraph reports one T cell receptor beta chain. Sequenced by immunoSEQ multiplex PCR; TCRdb stores in-frame clones only, minus some. The table has roughly 70,000 clones, 75% to 85% seen once. These data originate in a study of OX40 agonist ivuxolimab in advanced cancers. This CDR3 contains 12 residues. The V gene's germline CDR1 is SGHDT and CDR2 YYEEEE. V was cut by 0 bases and J by 13 bases, with 13 bases left in between. The source material was CD4+ or CD8+ T cells sorted from blood, sampled in a trial of the OX40 agonist ivuxolimab. The chain links TRBV5-6 to TRBJ1-1, with D uncertain. This TCR derives from an adult with an advanced solid tumor such as melanoma, head and neck, liver or kidney cancer. The CDR3 sequence is CASSLGVLVGFF. CDR3 nucleotides: TGTGCCAGCAGCTTGGGAGTCCTGGTGGGTTTCTTT.